This TCR beta chain was documented in a study of shared clonotypes between healthy human individuals. Regarding the study as a whole: The expectation was that sequencing depth would affect clonotype sharing among donors. Some naive CD4 clonotypes, roughly 5%, turned up in common across four donors. When compared with the clonotypes that were shared by all four sorted-subset donors, the non-shared clonotypes turned out to have lower generation probabilities. Even with large depth, rarefaction showed that sorted-subset sequencing was incomplete.

Concerning this clone itself: Its target is not known.

Clones were sequenced by immunoSEQ multiplex PCR, and TCRdb holds only the in-frame ones, with some missing. In the table there are hundreds of thousands of clones, around 95% of which are singletons. Naive-designated CD8 cells lacked CD45RO, were positively enriched for CCR7, and omitted terminally differentiated effector memory CD45RA+ cells. The receptor's source is a woman under 40 in good health. Sequences were obtained from naive CD8+ T cells sorted from blood.

DNA for the CDR3: TGCAGCGTTCTAGGGGGCCGCACAGATACGCAGTATTTT. Translation: CSVLGGRTDTQYF. V is TRBV29-1 and J is TRBJ2-3, with 7 bases lining up with TRBD1. From germline, CDR1 is SQVTM and CDR2 ANQGSEA. The CDR3 is 13 residues long. The junction had 3 bases not matched to a gene; V was cut back by 5 bases and J by 1 base.